This TCR beta chain was identified during a study of T cell responses to AZD1222 COVID-19 vaccine. Germline V gene sequence: CDR1 MNHEY, CDR2 SVGAGI. The CDR3 is 13 amino acids. Trimming removed 10 bases at V and 1 base at J, with 13 bases between. Profiled with immunoSEQ multiplex PCR; TCRdb holds only in-frame clones, not every one. This table has about 110,000 clones, around 90% appearing once. The rearrangement links TRBV6-5 to TRBJ1-1; D gene unclear. Sequencing was performed on peripheral blood, taken on day 0 of AZD1222 vaccination. This TCR came from an adult in good health. The CDR3 DNA reads as TGTGCCACGCGAGGCGGGCCGAACACTGAAGCTTTCTTT. It translates to CATRGGPNTEAFF.